This is a list of T cell receptor beta chains from one sample in a study of OX40 agonist ivuxolimab in advanced cancers. TCRdb's table, derived via immunoSEQ multiplex PCR, lists solely in-frame clones and lacks some. This table has around 76,000 clones, over 70% appearing once. This specimen was CD4+ or CD8+ T cells sorted from blood, taken in a trial of the OX40 agonist ivuxolimab. The receptors were gathered from an adult with an advanced solid tumor such as melanoma, head and neck, liver or kidney cancer. Each CDR3 is given with its conserved first and last residue. A D gene is named only where the DNA matches it firmly. The size of a clone is reported for some rows only, either as once, few or many, or as a class for expanded clones.

>NA|TRBJ2-7|NA|TRBV10-1
CASSESVLGRGEQYF
TGCGCCAGCAGTGAGTCCGTTCTGGGCAGGGGCGAGCAGTACTTC
>NA|TRBJ1-2|NA|TRBV27
CASRGPGRGNYGYTF
TGTGCCAGCAGGGGGCCCGGGAGAGGAAACTATGGCTACACCTTC
>TRBD1|TRBJ2-5|NA|TRBV5-8
CASSLGAGTGGIETQYF
TGTGCCAGCAGCTTGGGGGCCGGGACAGGGGGCATAGAGACCCAGTACTTC
>NA|TRBJ2-5|NA|TRBV4-1
CASSQAHRDPGETQYF
TGCGCCAGCAGCCAAGCTCACCGGGACCCGGGGGAGACCCAGTACTTC
>NA|TRBJ2-5|NA|TRBV9
CASSVGGDEETQYF
TGTGCCAGCAGCGTAGGGGGAGATGAGGAGACCCAGTACTTC
>TRBD1|TRBJ2-2|NA|TRBV7-9
CASSSDRENTGELFF
TGTGCCAGCAGCTCAGACAGGGAGAACACCGGGGAGCTGTTTTTT
>NA|TRBJ2-7|NA|TRBV11-2
CASGVGWDEQYF
TGTGCCAGCGGGGTCGGGTGGGACGAGCAGTACTTC
>TRBD2|TRBJ2-5|NA|TRBV18
CASSPSGSGGVGETQYF
TGTGCCAGCTCACCAAGCGGTAGCGGGGGGGTCGGTGAGACCCAGTACTTC
>NA|TRBJ1-2|NA|TRBV6-6
CASSNLGDYGYTF
TGTGCCAGCAGTAACCTAGGGGACTATGGCTACACCTTC
>NA|TRBJ2-2|NA|TRBV5-1
CASSSWMGDTPGELFF
TGCGCCAGCAGCTCGTGGATGGGGGATACGCCCGGGGAGCTGTTTTTT
>NA|TRBJ2-7|NA|TRBV30
CAWSHSWGETTSRQYF
TGTGCCTGGAGTCACTCTTGGGGGGAAACTACGAGTAGGCAGTACTTC
>NA|TRBJ2-7|NA|TRBV6-1
CASSEFGGPYEQYF
TGTGCCAGCAGTGAATTTGGGGGGCCCTACGAGCAGTACTTC
>NA|TRBJ1-1|NA|TRBV30
CAGLAPRGGMNTEAFF
TGTGCCGGCTTGGCCCCTAGGGGGGGGATGAACACTGAAGCTTTCTTT
>NA|TRBJ2-1|NA|TRBV23-1
CASSQYNRRYNEQFF
TGCGCCAGCAGTCAATACAACAGGAGATACAATGAGCAGTTCTTC
>NA|TRBJ1-5|few|TRBV10-1
CASSESLGQPQHF
TGCGCCAGCAGTGAGTCCTTGGGACAGCCCCAGCATTTT
>NA|TRBJ1-5|NA|TRBV5-4
CASHPQGGPQHF
TGTGCCAGCCACCCTCAAGGGGGGCCCCAGCATTTT
>NA|TRBJ1-3|NA|TRBV10-2
CASSLSTGLGGNTIYF
TGCGCCAGCAGTTTATCGACGGGATTAGGAGGAAACACCATATATTTT
>NA|TRBJ1-1|NA|TRBV4-3
CASSQDYTEAFF
TGCGCCAGCAGCCAAGATTACACTGAAGCTTTCTTT
>TRBD1|TRBJ1-4|NA|TRBV25-1
CASSPSWTGEKLFF
TGTGCCAGCAGTCCCTCCTGGACAGGGGAAAAACTGTTTTTT
>NA|TRBJ1-1|NA|TRBV5-4
CASSLSNTEAFF
TGTGCCAGCAGCTTATCGAACACTGAAGCTTTCTTT
>NA|TRBJ2-1|NA|TRBV5-1
CASSLGDTPYNEQFF
TGCGCCAGCAGCTTGGGCGATACACCATACAATGAGCAGTTCTTC
>NA|TRBJ2-2|NA|TRBV9
CASSVEAGRAGELFF
TGTGCCAGCAGCGTAGAGGCAGGGCGGGCCGGGGAGCTGTTTTTT
>NA|TRBJ1-4|NA|TRBV27
CASSFDRGKKLFF
TGTGCCAGCAGTTTTGATAGGGGCAAAAAACTGTTTTTT
>NA|TRBJ1-2|few|TRBV10-1
CASSESVLYGYTF
TGCGCCAGCAGTGAATCGGTCCTCTATGGCTACACCTTC
>NA|TRBJ1-5|NA|TRBV10-3
CAISESGGQPQHF
TGTGCCATCAGTGAGTCGGGTGGACAGCCCCAGCATTTT
>NA|TRBJ1-6|NA|TRBV28
CATTRQNSYNSPLHF
TGTGCCACCACTCGACAGAACTCCTATAATTCACCCCTCCACTTT
>NA|TRBJ1-5|NA|TRBV7-9
CASAGGAGHQPQHF
TGTGCCAGCGCGGGCGGGGCAGGGCATCAGCCCCAGCATTTT
>TRBD2|TRBJ2-7|NA|TRBV9
CASSGTTSGEQYF
TGTGCCAGCAGCGGCACGACTAGCGGCGAGCAGTACTTC
>NA|TRBJ1-4|NA|TRBV7-2
CASRIRLDEKLFF
TGTGCCAGCAGGATAAGGCTAGATGAAAAACTGTTTTTT
>TRBD1|TRBJ1-1|NA|TRBV5-5
CASSQQGGHTEAFF
TGTGCCAGCAGTCAACAGGGGGGTCACACTGAAGCTTTCTTT
>TRBD1|TRBJ2-7|NA|TRBV7-2
CASSSRTGGVYEQYF
TGTGCCAGCAGCTCGAGGACAGGGGGGGTTTACGAGCAGTACTTC
>NA|TRBJ1-2|NA|TRBV5-6
CASSSGQTFYGYTF
TGTGCCAGCAGCTCTGGACAGACCTTTTATGGCTACACCTTC
>TRBD1|TRBJ2-1|once|TRBV4-2
CASSSPPGGNEQFF
TGTGCCAGCAGCTCACCTCCAGGGGGCAATGAGCAGTTCTTC
>NA|TRBJ1-5|NA|TRBV6-6
CASSYSGQSNQPQHF
TGTGCCAGCAGTTACTCTGGACAGAGTAATCAGCCCCAGCATTTT
>TRBD2|TRBJ2-5|NA|TRBV7-7
CASSLLAGGPGETQYF
TGTGCTAGCAGCTTATTGGCGGGGGGGCCGGGAGAGACCCAGTACTTC
>TRBD1|TRBJ1-2|NA|TRBV5-5
CASSPDRDGYTF
TGTGCCAGCAGCCCGGACAGGGATGGCTACACCTTC
>TRBD1|TRBJ1-1|NA|TRBV4-1
CASSQVSGTAFKAFF
TGCGCCAGCAGCCAAGTATCCGGGACAGCCTTTAAAGCTTTCTTT
>NA|TRBJ2-7|NA|TRBV15
CATSRDPRGGSEQYF
TGTGCCACCAGCAGAGATCCCAGGGGGGGCTCGGAGCAGTACTTC
>NA|TRBJ1-3|NA|TRBV5-1
CASSISGISAGNTIYF
TGCGCCAGCAGCATATCAGGGATCTCAGCTGGAAACACCATATATTTT
>NA|TRBJ1-6|NA|TRBV9
CASSPRTGGRNSPLHF
TGTGCCAGCAGCCCCCGAACGGGGGGTAGAAATTCACCCCTCCACTTT